These T cell receptor beta chains were read from a single sample in a study of Ad26.COV2.S vaccination and SARS-CoV-2 variants. Generated by immunoSEQ multiplex PCR, the TCRdb table keeps only in-frame clones and is missing some. In the table there are around 400,000 clones, 83% of which are singletons. Sequenced here: peripheral blood, sampled in a trial of Ad26.COV2.S vaccine versus placebo. These receptors came from a person between 18 and 65 years old who received the Ad26.COV2.S COVID-19 vaccine or a placebo. CDR3s include the opening cysteine and the closing phenylalanine or tryptophan. The D gene is left open where the match is weak. Clone sizes are given selectively: once, few, many, or a class where the clone is expanded.

>TRBD1|TRBV19|TRBJ1-4|13|NA
TGTGCCAGTACTTACAGGGGCGGCGAAAAACTGTTTTTT
CASTYRGGEKLFF
>TRBD1|TRBV29-1|TRBJ2-3|13|once
TGCAGCGTAACCGGGACAGTCACAGATACGCAGTATTTT
CSVTGTVTDTQYF
>TRBD1|TRBV6-2/TRBV6-3|TRBJ2-7|14|NA
TGTGCCAGCAGCCCCCGGGACAGATTCTACGAGCAGTACTTC
CASSPRDRFYEQYF
>TRBD1|TRBV4-1|TRBJ1-4|17|NA
TGCGCCAGCAGCCACAAAAGCTGGACAGGGGCCGGTGAAAAACTGTTTTTT
CASSHKSWTGAGEKLFF
>TRBD1|TRBV5-1|TRBJ1-5|15|NA
TGCGCCAGCAGCTGGACCGGGACAGATAATCAGCCCCAGCATTTT
CASSWTGTDNQPQHF
>NA|TRBV28|TRBJ2-7|14|once
TGTGCCAGCAGTGCTGGCGGACTGTATTACGAGCAGTACTTC
CASSAGGLYYEQYF
>NA|TRBV10-1|TRBJ1-1|14|NA
TGCGCCAGCAGCCCCGGGCCCCAGAACACTGAAGCTTTCTTT
CASSPGPQNTEAFF
>TRBD2|TRBV5-1|TRBJ2-3|16|NA
TGCGCCAGCAGCGTGGGGACTAGCGGGAGTCTGGATACGCAGTATTTT
CASSVGTSGSLDTQYF
>TRBD1|TRBV7-8|TRBJ1-5|16|NA
TGTGCCAGCAGCACCCGACAGGGGAGTAGGCTTCAGCCCCAGCATTTT
CASSTRQGSRLQPQHF
>TRBD2|TRBV24-1|TRBJ2-3|14|NA
TGTGCCACCAGTGATGCACTTACTAGCGGGAGTCAGTATTTT
CATSDALTSGSQYF
>TRBD1|TRBV19|TRBJ1-5|15|NA
TGTGCCAGTAGTGCCGCGGGACAGGGTAATCAGCCCCAGCATTTT
CASSAAGQGNQPQHF
>NA|TRBV6-4|TRBJ2-3|13|NA
TGTGCCAGCAGTGACTCAGCAGGGCATACGCAGTATTTT
CASSDSAGHTQYF
>NA|TRBV2|TRBJ1-4|16|few
TGTGCCAGCAGTGGATGGTCAGCGGCCGTAGGGGAAAAACTGTTTTTT
CASSGWSAAVGEKLFF
>NA|TRBV24-1|TRBJ1-2|14|NA
TGTGCCACCGGGGGGGGGAATGGTCCCTATGGCTACACCTTC
CATGGGNGPYGYTF
>TRBD2|TRBV7-7|TRBJ2-1|17|NA
TGTGCCAGCAGCTTACGTACGGGACTAGCGCCCTACAATGAGCAGTTCTTC
CASSLRTGLAPYNEQFF
>NA|TRBV10-1|TRBJ2-5|16|NA
TGCGCCAGCAGTGAAGGGTCGGGAGCGGTTCAAGAGACCCAGTACTTC
CASSEGSGAVQETQYF
>NA|TRBV7-2|TRBJ2-7|15|NA
TGTGCCAGCAGCTTAGGAGTTCTGGCGAGCTACGAGCAGTACTTC
CASSLGVLASYEQYF
>NA|TRBV27|TRBJ1-1|14|NA
TGTGCCAGCAGTCAAAGAACAGGGTACACTGAAGCTTTCTTT
CASSQRTGYTEAFF
>NA|TRBV9|TRBJ2-6|17|NA
TGTGCCAGCAGCGTCCAAACCCGTGGTTCTGGGGCCAACGTCCTGACTTTC
CASSVQTRGSGANVLTF
>NA|TRBV27|TRBJ1-5|15|NA
TGTGCCAGCAGTCCCAGAGGACGGAGCAATCAGCCCCAGCATTTT
CASSPRGRSNQPQHF
>TRBD2|TRBV5-1|TRBJ2-3|20|NA
TGCGCCAGCAGCCCCGGACTTGGACTAGCGGGGGGGCGAAGCACAGATACGCAGTATTTT
CASSPGLGLAGGRSTDTQYF
>TRBD2|TRBV5-5|TRBJ2-5|14|NA
TGTGCCAGCAGCCTTCTAGCGGGACAAGAGACCCAGTACTTC
CASSLLAGQETQYF
>NA|TRBV6-5|TRBJ1-6|13|NA
TGTGCCAGCATAAGGGACCCGAATTCACCCCTCCACTTT
CASIRDPNSPLHF
>TRBD1|TRBV15|TRBJ1-4|15|NA
TGTGCCACCAGCTTAAGGACAGGTCCCGATGAAAAACTGTTTTTT
CATSLRTGPDEKLFF
>TRBD1|TRBV5-1|TRBJ1-2|14|NA
TGCGCCAGCAGCGCCGAAGGGGGCGCGGGTGGCTACACCTTC
CASSAEGGAGGYTF
>NA|TRBV27|TRBJ2-7|11|NA
TGTGCCAGCAGTTTCGGGTACGAGCAGTACTTC
CASSFGYEQYF
>TRBD1|TRBV2|TRBJ1-2|14|NA
TGTGCCAGCAGTATGACAGGGTCTAACTATGGCTACACCTTC
CASSMTGSNYGYTF
>NA|TRBV9|TRBJ1-2|14|NA
TGTGCCAGCGTCCGGGACTTCGGGGGCTATGGCTACACCTTC
CASVRDFGGYGYTF
>NA|TRBV5-4|TRBJ1-4|16|NA
TGTGCCAGCAGCTTGGAGGGGCGGGCAAGTAATGAAAAACTGTTTTTT
CASSLEGRASNEKLFF
>TRBD2|TRBV30|TRBJ2-1|13|NA
TGTGCCTGGAGGGAGCGGGATATGAATGAGCAGTTCTTC
CAWRERDMNEQFF
>NA|TRBV20-1|TRBJ1-1|10|NA
TGCAGTGCTATTAGGGGTGAAGCTTTCTTT
CSAIRGEAFF
>NA|TRBV7-2|TRBJ1-2|15|NA
TGTGCCAGCAGCTTAGGGGCGCACTTTAACTATGGCTACACCTTC
CASSLGAHFNYGYTF
>TRBD1|TRBV28|TRBJ1-1|14|NA
TGTGCCAGCAGCCGGACAGGGATGAACACTGAAGCTTTCTTT
CASSRTGMNTEAFF
>NA|TRBV2|TRBJ1-6|14|few
TGTGCCAGCAGTGAAGAGGCCACCTATTCACCCCTCCACTTT
CASSEEATYSPLHF
>TRBD2|TRBV5-6|TRBJ2-7|15|NA
TGTGCCAGCAGCCGGTCAGCGGGAGGGGCCTACGAGCAGTACTTC
CASSRSAGGAYEQYF
>NA|TRBV6-5|TRBJ1-1|14|few
TGTGCCAGCAGTATGGGTCGGGCGAGAGCTGAAGCTTTCTTT
CASSMGRARAEAFF
>TRBD1|TRBV18|TRBJ1-2|13|few
TGTGCCAGCTCACAGACAGGGAACTATGGCTACACCTTC
CASSQTGNYGYTF
>TRBD2|TRBV11-2|TRBJ2-1|16|NA
TGTGCCAGCAGCCCCTGGACTAGCGGGAAGATAAATGAGCAGTTCTTC
CASSPWTSGKINEQFF
>NA|TRBV5-1|TRBJ2-2|15|NA
TGCGCCAGCAGCTTGGAAGGGCCGAACACCGGGGAGCTGTTTTTT
CASSLEGPNTGELFF
>NA|TRBV11-2|TRBJ1-6|14|NA
TGTGCCAGCAGCTTAGTGGGGGGTAATTCACCCCTCCACTTT
CASSLVGGNSPLHF
>NA|TRBV11-3|TRBJ2-5|11|NA
TGTGCCAGCAGCCTCGGGACCGCCTCACACTTC
CASSLGTASHF
>TRBD2|TRBV7-3|TRBJ2-1|17|NA
TGTGCCAGCAGCCCGGGACTAGCGGGAGGGCTGGGGAATGAGCAGTTCTTC
CASSPGLAGGLGNEQFF
>TRBD1|TRBV2|TRBJ1-3|15|once
TGTGCCAGCAGTGAACAGGGGGGCTCTGGAAACACCATATATTTT
CASSEQGGSGNTIYF
>NA|TRBV3-1/TRBV3-2|TRBJ1-6|15|few
TGTGCCAGCAGCCTCCATGTCCAACTTAATTCACCCCTCCACTTT
CASSLHVQLNSPLHF
>NA|TRBV12-3/TRBV12-4|TRBJ2-3|12|few
TGTGCCAGCAAGGGACCTACAGATACGCAGTATTTT
CASKGPTDTQYF
>TRBD1|TRBV3-1/TRBV3-2|TRBJ1-2|14|NA
TGTGCCAGCAGCGAAATTCCGGGACAGGGTGGCTACACCTTC
CASSEIPGQGGYTF
>NA|TRBV15|TRBJ1-1|17|NA
TGTGCCACCAGCAGGGGCATTTCGGACCTCATGAACACTGAAGCTTTCTTT
CATSRGISDLMNTEAFF
>TRBD1|TRBV6-4|TRBJ1-2|17|NA
TGTGCCAGCACCCCCAAAGCGACAGGGCCAGAGAAGGATGGCTACACCTTC
CASTPKATGPEKDGYTF
>NA|TRBV30|TRBJ2-5|11|NA
TGTGCCTGGGGGGGGATGGGGACCCAGTACTTC
CAWGGMGTQYF
>TRBD1|TRBV12-3/TRBV12-4|TRBJ1-1|12|NA
TGTGCCAGCAGCAGACAGGGGTCTGAAGCTTTCTTT
CASSRQGSEAFF
>NA|TRBV3-1/TRBV3-2|TRBJ1-1|13|NA
TGTGCCAGCAGCCGAAGCAAGAACACTGAAGCTTTCTTT
CASSRSKNTEAFF
>NA|TRBV4-2|TRBJ2-7|17|NA
TGTGCCAGCAGCCACGCGGGGATCGGCGGGGATGCCTACGAGCAGTACTTC
CASSHAGIGGDAYEQYF
>NA|TRBV9|TRBJ2-4|15|NA
TGTGCCAGCAGCCCTTCGGTTGGCCGTATGGACATTCAGTACTTC
CASSPSVGRMDIQYF
>TRBD2|TRBV15|TRBJ2-2|19|once
TGTGCCACCAGCAGAGACTTCTCGAGAAGCGGGGGCCGGACCGGGGAGCTGTTTTTT
CATSRDFSRSGGRTGELFF
>NA|TRBV11-3|TRBJ2-7|13|few
TGTGCCAGCAGCTTCGGGTTATACTACGAGCAGTACTTC
CASSFGLYYEQYF
>TRBD1|TRBV5-4|TRBJ2-5|14|NA
TGTGCAACGACCGGGACAGCCGACCAAGAGACCCAGTACTTC
CATTGTADQETQYF
>NA|TRBV30|TRBJ1-2|13|NA
TGTGCCTGGCTCGGGGCGGCTAACTATGGCTACACCTTC
CAWLGAANYGYTF